This is a list of T cell receptor beta chains from one sample in a study of blood T cell repertoires in COVID-19. TCRdb's copy holds only in-frame clones and misses some; the assay was immunoSEQ multiplex PCR. This table has over 75,000 clones, roughly four fifths appearing once. The sequenced sample was peripheral blood. Source of these receptors: a woman over 75 with acute or convalescent COVID-19. Each CDR3 is given with its conserved first and last residue. D genes are given only for firm matches. Only some rows state a clone size, as once, few, many or a class for expanded clones.

V: TRBV7-9; J: TRBJ1-2; D: TRBD1; size: few; DNA: TGTGCCAGCAGCCGAGGACAGGGGAAGAGGGATGGCTACACCTTC; CDR3: CASSRGQGKRDGYTF
V: TRBV5-5; J: TRBJ1-3; D: TRBD1; size: -; DNA: TGTGCCAGCAGCAATTGGACAGGGCAGAGCTCTGGAAACACCATATATTTT; CDR3: CASSNWTGQSSGNTIYF
V: TRBV6-6; J: TRBJ1-4; D: TRBD1; size: -; DNA: TGTGCCAGCAAAGACAGGGGGAATCTGTTTTTT; CDR3: CASKDRGNLFF
V: TRBV6-1; J: TRBJ2-7; D: TRBD1; size: many; DNA: TGTGCCAGCAGTGAGGGGGACAGGGCCACGAGGGAGCAGTACTTC; CDR3: CASSEGDRATREQYF
V: TRBV5-1; J: TRBJ2-2; D: -; size: -; DNA: TGCGCCAGCAGCCTTAACTCGAACACCGGGGAGCTGTTTTTT; CDR3: CASSLNSNTGELFF
V: TRBV19; J: TRBJ1-2; D: -; size: -; DNA: TGTGCCAGTAGCCTCTCCGGCTATGGCTACACCTTC; CDR3: CASSLSGYGYTF
V: TRBV5-6; J: TRBJ2-1; D: TRBD1; size: few; DNA: TGTGCCAGCAGCTTGTGGGACAGGGAATCCTACAATGAGCAGTTCTTC; CDR3: CASSLWDRESYNEQFF
V: TRBV5-6; J: TRBJ1-2; D: TRBD1; size: -; DNA: TGTGCCAGTAGGTACCAGGGGGAACATGGCTACACCTTC; CDR3: CASRYQGEHGYTF
V: TRBV2; J: TRBJ1-3; D: -; size: -; DNA: TGTGCCAGCCTGGGGGGGGCTGGAAACACCATATATTTT; CDR3: CASLGGAGNTIYF
V: TRBV6-5; J: TRBJ2-5; D: TRBD1; size: -; DNA: TGTGCCAGCAGCCCAAATACAGGGGGCCCAGAGACCCAGTACTTC; CDR3: CASSPNTGGPETQYF
V: TRBV9; J: TRBJ2-3; D: TRBD2; size: -; DNA: TGTGCCAGCAGCCCGACTAGCGGGAGCACAGATACGCAGTATTTT; CDR3: CASSPTSGSTDTQYF
V: TRBV28; J: TRBJ2-7; D: TRBD2; size: -; DNA: TGTGCCAGCAGTTTAACCGGGAGGGCCTACGAGCAGTACTTC; CDR3: CASSLTGRAYEQYF
V: TRBV27; J: TRBJ2-7; D: TRBD2; size: once; DNA: TGTGCCAGCAGTTCAAACCCCGGGACTAGCGGCGTACGTGGGCAGTACTTC; CDR3: CASSSNPGTSGVRGQYF
V: TRBV6-5; J: TRBJ1-5; D: -; size: -; DNA: TGTGCCAGCCGAAAACAGGGTGTCAATCAGCCCCAGCATTTT; CDR3: CASRKQGVNQPQHF
V: TRBV5-1; J: TRBJ2-2; D: TRBD2; size: -; DNA: TGCGCCAGCAATTCCCTAGCGGGAGAAGTGGCCGGGGAGCTGTTTTTT; CDR3: CASNSLAGEVAGELFF
V: TRBV27; J: TRBJ1-1; D: -; size: -; DNA: TGTGCCAGCAGTTTGTTGTCGGGGAACACTGAAGCTTTCTTT; CDR3: CASSLLSGNTEAFF
V: TRBV21-1; J: TRBJ1-6; D: -; size: -; DNA: TGTGCCAGCAGCAAAGAGGGGGCCTATAATTCACCCCTCCACTTT; CDR3: CASSKEGAYNSPLHF
V: TRBV2; J: TRBJ2-2; D: -; size: -; DNA: TGTGCCAGCAGTGGGAGCGGACTTAACACCGGGGAGCTGTTTTTT; CDR3: CASSGSGLNTGELFF